Each of the 10 T cell receptor beta chains below was sequenced from the same sample in a study of regulatory T cells in long-lasting Graves disease. According to the study, TCR beta libraries were built with iRepertoire HTBI primers and CDR3-region Arm-PCR. Each CDR3 protein gets one entry after TCRdb re-called the multiplex PCR reads with MiXCR. Among 500,000 to 700,000 distinct CDR3 sequences listed, 30% were seen once. As for time point: persistent/refractory GD, antithyroid drugs over 5 years with positive TRAb. Extracted RNA from PBMCs served as the source of the TCR library. The sequencing here drew on peripheral blood mononuclear cells (PBMCs), taken when the disease was refractory, from a patient treated with antithyroid drugs. The receptors come from a female donor with Graves disease.

This clonotype has a handful of counts. The J gene is TRBJ2-7, the V gene TRBV20-1, with D perhaps matching TRBD1 or TRBD2 (5 bases each). The germline CDR1 and CDR2 sequences are DFQATT and SNEGSKA (reference sequence). Trimming shortened V by 5 bases and J by 0 bases, and 17 bases separated the two germline ends. The CDR3 runs 15 residues. DNA for the CDR3: TGCAGTGCTTCAACCCCGGGACCAAGCTCCTACGAGCAGTACTTC. Protein: CSASTPGPSSYEQYF.

This clonotype has only a few counts. V and J are TRBV12-3 or TRBV12-4 and TRBJ1-6; D may be TRBD1 (5 bases). V lost 8 bases and J 8 bases, leaving 16 bases between the germline ends. The length of the CDR3 is 14 residues. CDR3 in DNA: TGTGCCAGCGCCTCGTCTGGGGGATATTCACCCCTCCACTTT. Its protein is CASASSGGYSPLHF.

There are many counts of this clonotype. The chain combines TRBV6-5 with TRBJ2-7; maybe TRBD1 (5 bases). Looked up from germline, CDR1 is MNHEY and CDR2 is SVGAGI. V dropped 2 bases and J dropped 2 bases, with 10 bases sitting between them. The CDR3 consists of 14 residues. The CDR3 sequence is CASSYAGRAYEQYF. The CDR3 DNA sequence: TGTGCCAGCAGTTACGCAGGCAGGGCCTACGAGCAGTACTTC.

V gene TRBV20-1 combines with J gene TRBJ1-2; the D is unclear. Germline lookup yields CDR1 DFQATT and CDR2 SNEGSKA (reference sequence). The V gene lost 2 bases and the J gene lost 2 bases, with 6 bases spanning the gap. The CDR3 loop spans 12 amino acids. For the CDR3, the DNA is TGCAGTGCTAGAAGAGAAAACTATGGCTACACCTTC. It codes for CSARRENYGYTF.

J is TRBJ1-1 and V is TRBV6-5; a weak D match, TRBD1 (5 bases). V lost 2 bases to trimming and J lost 10 bases, with 14 bases between them. From germline, CDR1 is MNHEY and CDR2 SVGAGI. The CDR3 covers 13 residues. CDR3 bases: TGTGCCAGCAGTTACAGGGGACTCGGCTCAGCTTTCTTT. Amino acid sequence: CASSYRGLGSAFF.

This clonotype was picked up a small number of times. The V gene is TRBV25-1, the J gene TRBJ2-7; a weak D match, TRBD2 (6 bases). Germline assignment: CDR1 MGHDK and CDR2 SYGVNS. This CDR3 spans 14 amino acids. Trimming removed 7 bases at V and 4 bases at J, with 17 bases between. CDR3 amino acids: CASKLGLTVYEQYF. The CDR3 DNA is TGTGCCAGCAAGCTGGGACTGACAGTTTACGAGCAGTACTTC.

This clonotype appeared a few times. At one of its ends the junction is not consistent with the germline gene, which may arise from a read error. The chain carries TRBV6-5 and TRBJ2-7, with D perhaps TRBD2 (5 bases). From germline, CDR1 is MNHEY and CDR2 SVGAGI. The CDR3 length is 13 residues. CDR3 in amino acids: CASSLSGSYEQHF. For the CDR3, the DNA is TGTGCCAGCAGTTTAAGCGGATCCTACGAGCAGCACTTC.

The chain is built from TRBV6-4 and TRBJ1-6, with TRBD1 identical over 10 bases. Trimming at V came to 6 bases and at J to 7 bases, leaving 6 bases not matched to a gene. The germline CDR1 and CDR2 sequences are MRHNA and SNTAGT. The CDR3 is 15 residues long. This CDR3 reads CASSSGGQGNSPLHF. The CDR3 nucleotides read TGTGCCAGCAGCAGCGGGGGACAGGGGAATTCACCCCTCCACTTT.

This chain joins TRBV10-3 and TRBJ2-6, with 14 nucleotides matching TRBD2. The trim removed 11 bases at V and 4 bases at J, leaving 16 bases unmatched. The CDR3 has 19 residues. Germline CDR1 ENHRY, CDR2 SYGVKD. CDR3 sequence: CAPRGGTSGREAGANVLTF. The CDR3 region has the DNA TGTGCCCCGAGAGGTGGGACTAGCGGGAGAGAAGCGGGGGCCAACGTCCTGACTTTC.

Many counts were recorded for this clonotype. This chain links TRBV11-3 with TRBJ1-2, with 7 bases that match TRBD1. V trimming: 0 bases; J trimming: 3 bases; junction bases outside the gene matches: 10. The germline V gene encodes CDR1 SGHNT and CDR2 YENEEA. The CDR3 sequence is 17 residues long. The CDR3 reads CASSLEPMGRGYYGYTF. CDR3 nucleotides: TGTGCCAGCAGCTTAGAACCCATGGGCAGGGGGTACTATGGCTACACCTTC.